These T cell receptor beta chains were read from a single sample in a study of T cell responses to AZD1222 COVID-19 vaccine. Produced via immunoSEQ multiplex PCR; TCRdb's table is partial and in-frame only. The top ten hold 11% of the sample, which has around 170,000 clones, almost 90% seen once. The starting material was peripheral blood, obtained 28 days after the second AZD1222 dose. The receptors stem from an adult who received the AZD1222 COVID-19 vaccine. CDR3s include the opening cysteine and the closing phenylalanine or tryptophan. Fields, in order: V gene, clone size, J gene, D gene, CDR3 DNA, CDR3 protein. A D gene is named only where the DNA matches it firmly. Some rows have no size entry. The others give once, few or many, or a class for an expanded clone.

>TRBV19|once|TRBJ1-6|.
TGTGCCAGTAGTATCGGGGGGGTTGATTCACCCCTCCACTTT
CASSIGGVDSPLHF
>TRBV9|.|TRBJ1-3|.
TGTGCCAGCAGCGTGTCGGGAAACACCATATATTTT
CASSVSGNTIYF
>TRBV30|.|TRBJ2-7|.
TGTGCCTGGACCGACATGGGATCCTACGAGCAGTACTTC
CAWTDMGSYEQYF
>TRBV5-6|.|TRBJ1-6|TRBD1
TGTGCCAGCAGCCCCGGTGCAGGGGGCAGTAATTCACCCCTCCACTTT
CASSPGAGGSNSPLHF
>TRBV4-3|once|TRBJ2-7|TRBD1
TGCGCCAGCAGCCCTACCGGGACAGGGGGCCCCGAGCAGTACTTC
CASSPTGTGGPEQYF
>TRBV11-3|.|TRBJ1-1|.
TGTGCCAGCAGCTTAGATATCTGTAGGGAGCCTGAAGCTTTCTTT
CASSLDICREPEAFF
>TRBV5-1|.|TRBJ1-2|.
TGCGCCAGCAGCTTGGACGGCAGATACTATGGCTACACCTTC
CASSLDGRYYGYTF
>TRBV13|.|TRBJ2-5|TRBD1
TGTGCCAGCAGCCAGGGACAGGCGAAGAGATCCCAGTACTTC
CASSQGQAKRSQYF
>TRBV5-1|.|TRBJ1-5|TRBD1
TGCGCCAGCAGCCAGGGACAGGGGAATCAGCCCCAGCATTTT
CASSQGQGNQPQHF
>TRBV5-1|.|TRBJ2-7|TRBD1
TGCGCCAGCAGCTTAGGACAGGGGGAATACGAGCAGTACTTC
CASSLGQGEYEQYF